This T cell receptor beta chain was captured by sequencing in a study of cytomegalovirus exposure and HLA in healthy donors (TCRdb year 2017). Some background on the complete study: According to an earlier analysis of 587 of the donors, 150 million to 200 million T cells yielded some 110 million unique TCR beta sequences and around 300 Gb of sequence data. A later genetic analysis took genome-wide SNP genotypes for about 60% of the roughly 670 donors and used that subset as a discovery cohort. The study used immunosequencing to profile the T cell repertoires of more than 650 subjects and linked those repertoires to cytomegalovirus serostatus. The genetic ancestry cluster associated with self-reported Caucasian donors included roughly 84% of the roughly 400 genotyped donors. HLA typing covered class I and class II loci at four-digit resolution. Rather than drawing on any new phenotypic data, the later analysis identified candidate immune exposures from TCR beta sequences and the way those sequences occurred across donors. In a later analysis, previously published TCR beta repertoires from 670 or so donors were re-analyzed and high-resolution HLA genotyping was added so that TCR occurrence patterns could be studied. Along with the roughly 670-subject first cohort, a separate validation cohort of over a hundred different subjects was used. To predict cytomegalovirus infection status, the study combined high-throughput TCR immunosequencing, statistical association of individual TCRs with disease status, and machine learning. Among a few hundred genotyped donors of the cohort, an average of approximately 230,000 unique TCR beta nucleotide sequences were sequenced per donor, 15% to 20% of them non-productive. An earlier analysis of 587 of the donors applied high-throughput TCR beta sequencing to assess whether each TCR beta V gene segment acted as functional or pseudogenic. The number of typed donors differed by locus: about 620-640 for A, B, C, DRB1 and DQB1; 500 to 550 for DQA1; 606 for DPA1; and around 490 for DPB1. Donor age, sex, ethnicity and CMV serostatus were collected together with the repertoire data. Every repertoire in the discovery cohort had been generated on one and the same sequencing platform. An early release covering around 630 HLA-typed donors comprised approximately 290 gigabases of sequencing data and around 80 million unique TCR sequences. Roughly five DR-DQ haplotypes were treated as single units for association and clustering because of strong linkage in the cohort. The study aimed to test whether signatures of past pathogen exposure could be identified by cataloging public T cell receptors. What the study reported, not specific to this receptor: In an earlier analysis of approximately 600 of the donors, most TCR beta V segments were observed in productive rearrangements about 87% or about 30% of the time, broadly matching IMGT annotations. The only immune exposure information available for the cohort was CMV serostatus. According to the authors, the approach could potentially be generalized to other disease states and immunological phenotypes. In a later analysis, HLA-associated TCR beta chains showed more clonal expansion and lower generation probabilities than non-associated chains that were equally common. A later genetic analysis reported fewer N-insertions in productive TCRs among donors in an Asian-associated ancestry cluster than the roughly 620-donor mean. Because some donors lacked HLA typing at each locus, the association tests relied only on the typed subset. A further reported finding was that TCR beta sequences accurately predicted the HLA-A and HLA-B alleles for most subjects in the first cohort. Assigning TCR associations to individual alleles was difficult when HLA alleles, especially DR and DQ, strongly co-occurred. Correlated functional status among segregating V segments might reflect linkage disequilibrium, but an unknown experimental factor could not be ruled out. A few of the identified cytomegalovirus-associated TCR beta chains were confirmed in vitro to be specific for cytomegalovirus antigens. V-gene and J-gene trimming of TCR beta chains was associated with a missense DCLRE1C variant in a later genetic analysis, and the association was replicated in an independent cohort. Most TCR sequences were observed very rarely across donors, whereas some public TCRs were present in many individuals. At a false discovery rate of 0.05, a later analysis linked roughly 17,000 TCR beta sequences to specific HLA alleles. A cluster of highly shared sequence variants was judged likely to represent a technical artifact of the sequencing pipeline. According to a later analysis, parvovirus B19, influenza, CMV and Epstein-Barr virus appeared linked to several top co-occurrence clusters. According to a later analysis, TCR association rates differed among HLA loci, with DRB1 alleles showing the most associated TCRs and HLA-C alleles showing the fewest. Seventeen rarely observed V segments, including chromosome 9 orphons, were excluded from the earlier analysis of about 500 of the donors because counts were too low. In a later analysis, most CMV-associated TCR beta chains were found to appear HLA-restricted, with HLA associations seemingly driven largely by CMV exposure. In the study, 164 TCR beta chains were listed as associated with cytomegalovirus. In this cohort, only TCR beta chains were sequenced, and detectable features were limited by the absence of alpha or paired-chain data. Roughly uniform sequencing depth across donors was assumed in presence/absence analyses, although this assumption may not hold. In both the original and validation cohorts, the classifier was reported to diagnose cytomegalovirus status with high specificity and sensitivity.

The cohort consisted of 666 healthy bone marrow donors. At the time of sampling, all cohort members were nominally healthy, though unrecorded immune exposures were likely present. The donor tested CMV seronegative and was one of the 352 seronegative cohort members. Every donor gave a peripheral blood sample, and the peripheral blood mononuclear cells from that sample were used for TCR beta sequencing. Genomic DNA was extracted from the blood cell samples with the Qiagen DNeasy Blood Extraction Kit. Receptor libraries were prepared by the immunoSEQ multiplex PCR assay. For the multiplex PCR, a mixture combining 60 forward primers for TCR Vbeta segments and 13 reverse primers for TCR Jbeta segments was used. A multiplex PCR assay on genomic DNA amplified the CDR3 region of rearranged TCR beta genes. Amplified TCR beta libraries were sequenced as 87-base-pair reads on the Illumina HiSeq System. On the authors' methods: In a later analysis, 70 million to 95 million unique TCR beta chains were counted across the 650 to 750 repertoires, and around 10 million of these chains were shared by at least two donors. To remove PCR and sequencing errors, raw reads were error-corrected and collapsed into unique sequences using a nearest-neighbor algorithm that merged closely related sequences. CDR3 sequences were aligned to IMGT reference sequences to assign V, D and J gene segments. For a sequence to be retained, at least a six-nucleotide match to both a V gene segment and a J gene segment was required. Rearrangements were called productive when the CDR3 lacked stop codons and stayed in frame with V and J; all others were non-productive. CDR3 was defined according to IMGT convention as the region running from the second conserved V-encoded cysteine to the conserved J-encoded phenylalanine. In an earlier analysis of around 570 of the donors, sequences lacking an unambiguous match to a single V gene segment were excluded. In an earlier analysis of approximately 560 of the donors, a V segment was called functional when productive rearrangements were above 56.7%, and segregating when the standard deviation between donors exceeded 5%. A statistical classification framework was built for diagnosing cytomegalovirus status from the catalog of TCR beta chain sequences. In a later analysis, TCR nucleotide sequences were compared against IMGT/GENE-DB human TR gene sequences so that V and J genes could be assigned. The TCRdist pipeline was used in a later analysis to assign CDR3 sequences and most-parsimonious VDJ recombination scenarios. In a later analysis, every TCR beta chain was defined by the combination of its CDR3 amino acid sequence and its V-gene family, and reads without a unique V-gene family were dropped. As a way to deal with suspected cross-contamination and a sequencing artifact, a later analysis dropped over 550 nucleotide sequences that were highly shared and had low generation probability. A later analysis calculated a clonal expansion index for each public chain from normalized within-repertoire ranks of inferred template counts. In a later analysis, generation probabilities were computed with a VDJ recombination model fitted to out-of-frame rearrangements, and the resulting probabilities were checked against IGoR. In a later analysis, TCR-TCR, TCR-HLA and TCR-CMV co-occurrence was scored with hypergeometric tests, and a repertoire-size bias correction was applied to TCR pairs. A later analysis estimated false discovery rates by permuting HLA or CMV assignments 20 times. In a later analysis, co-occurring TCRs were grouped using DBSCAN, with TCRdist sequence similarity added in when clustering inside HLA-allele-positive subsets. Co-occurrence clustering excluded repertoires with fewer than 30,000 or more than 120,000 public chains, plus five with anomalous nucleotide sharing. What TCRdb holds here is the immuneACCESS table cut down to in-frame rearrangements. Part of the clones is not present; checked against another copy, under half of the missing clones reflect an unresolved V gene, and the others are unexplained. V, J and clone size are those of that table, while D and trimming were read from the DNA. The sample has fewer than 130,000 clones on record, over 65% of them singletons. The top ten clones comprise roughly 1.2% of the sample.

This clone has a handful of counts. This receptor's antigen is unknown. No qualities accompany the bases; no much larger clone lies one base away. The sequence came from a woman under 40 in good health and CMV-seronegative. Sequencing was done on a sample of PBMCs.

The DNA sequence reads TGTGCCAGCAGCTTAGTTACGGGACACTACGAGCAGTACTTC. Its coded protein is CASSLVTGHYEQYF. The chain couples TRBV11-2 to TRBJ2-7; TRBD1 might be the D gene, on 6 matching bases. The CDR3 runs 14 residues from the cysteine to the phenylalanine. The DNA shown is the 42-base CDR3, in frame from base 1. CDR1 and CDR2 were assigned from the germline V gene as SGHAT and FQNNGV. The V and J ends are trimmed by 1 base and 3 bases, leaving 10 bases between them.